The 17 T cell receptor beta chains reported below all come from one sample, sequenced in a study of metastatic and nonmetastatic thyroid tumors. Treatment of any kind had been given to no patient before thyroid surgery. TCRdb re-clonotyped the PCR reads via MiXCR. The table has some 86,000 clones, around 12% seen once. What was sequenced was tumor tissue. These receptors were obtained from a female donor with papillary thyroid cancer or a benign thyroid nodule (not recorded which). Some clones in this sample may be carry-over from other donors' samples.

As regards this clone: A clone one base away is much larger, so this may be a read error. The J gene is TRBJ2-1, the V gene TRBV7-8, with D hard to call. CDR3 size: 13 residues. Between the trimmed V and J ends, which lost 2 bases and 7 bases, there was a span of 9 bases. Germline V gene sequence: CDR1 SGHVS, CDR2 FQNEAQ. The CDR3 here is CASSLHSGNEQFF. The CDR3, as DNA: TGTGCCAGCAGCTTACACAGTGGGAATGAGCAGTTCTTC.

This clone occurred many times. This chain joins TRBV20-1 and TRBJ2-3; 15 bases align to TRBD2. Trimming removed 6 bases from V and 4 bases from J; junction bases left unmatched: 11. The CDR3 loop spans 17 amino acids. Per the germline V gene, CDR1 is DFQATT and CDR2 is SNEGSKA (reference sequence). The CDR3 reads CSASGTSGRWGADTQYF. The CDR3 bases are TGCAGTGCATCCGGGACTAGCGGGAGGTGGGGAGCAGATACGCAGTATTTT.

This clone was counted many times. Within the sample, other DNA sequences also encode this same CDR3. The V gene is TRBV25-1, the J gene TRBJ2-3; D is undetermined. This CDR3 spans 11 amino acids. Germline values: CDR1 MGHDK, CDR2 SYGVNS. V dropped 4 bases and J dropped 5 bases, with 4 bases sitting between them. The CDR3 nucleotides are TGTGCCAGCAGTGGTGGAGATACGCAGTATTTT. Translated, it gives CASSGGDTQYF. The full variable domain, rest sourced from reference TRBV25-1 and TRBJ2-3, is EADIYQTPRYLVIGTGKKITLECSQTMGHDKMYWYQQDPGMELHLIHYSYGVNSTEKGDLSSESTVSRIRTEHFPLTLESARPSHTSQYLCASSGGDTQYFGPGTRLTVL.

The sample holds many counts of this clone. The chain links TRBV19 to TRBJ2-1, with a tentative D call TRBD1 (5 bases). Trimming cost V 1 base and J 2 bases, with 12 bases left between them. CDR3 length: 16 residues. Per the germline V gene, CDR1 is LNHDA and CDR2 is SQIVND (reference sequence). As DNA, the CDR3 is TGTGCCAGTAGTATAGTGGGAAAGGGGCCCTACAATGAGCAGTTCTTC. Its protein product is CASSIVGKGPYNEQFF.

There are many counts of this clone. The V gene is TRBV2, the J gene TRBJ1-3; D is possibly TRBD1 (6 bases). Germline CDR1 reads SNHLY; CDR2 reads FYNNEI. The CDR3 contains 15 residues. V gave up 7 bases and J gave up 4 bases, with 17 bases separating them. CDR3 nucleotide sequence: TGTGCCAGCACGGGGGGGCGATCGAGGGGAAACACCATATATTTT. As protein: CASTGGRSRGNTIYF.

Remarks on this clone: A read error is possible here, since a much larger clone lies one base away. The V and J genes are TRBV2 and TRBJ1-1; perhaps TRBD1 as D (6 bases). With 8 bases removed from V and 4 bases from J, the gap between germline ends came to 11 bases. The CDR3 is made up of 12 amino acids. Germline lookup yields CDR1 SNHLY and CDR2 FYNNEI. This chain's CDR3 is CASWTVSTEAFF. CDR3 DNA sequence: TGTGCCAGCTGGACAGTAAGCACTGAAGCTTTCTTT.

Ten or more counts support this clone. V usage is TRBV20-1 and J usage is TRBJ2-7, with TRBD2 identical over 16 bases. CDR1 and CDR2 (germline): DFQATT, SNEGSKA (reference sequence). This CDR3 spans 16 amino acids. The junction had 9 bases not matched to a gene; V was cut back by 8 bases and J by 2 bases. The CDR3 sequence: CSWAGTSGRDPYEQYF. In nucleotides, the CDR3 is TGCAGTTGGGCCGGGACTAGCGGGAGGGATCCCTACGAGCAGTACTTC.

With respect to this clone: In the same sample, other DNA sequences code for this CDR3. The chain uses TRBV29-1 and TRBJ1-2; D unresolved. The V gene's germline CDR1 is SQVTM and CDR2 ANQGSEA. V lost 3 bases and J lost 0, with 14 bases in between. CDR3 size: 15 residues. The CDR3 coding sequence is TGCAGCGTTGACCCCCTAGGCTCAGCTAACTATGGCTACACCTTC. Translating gives CSVDPLGSANYGYTF.

This clone was counted ten times or more. The chain has TRBV7-2 and TRBJ2-3, with 8 bases lining up with TRBD2. Trimming took 2 bases from V and 1 from J; bases not matched to a gene: 11. The CDR3 has 18 amino acids. The germline V gene has CDR1 SGHTA and CDR2 FQGNSA. CDR3 residues: CASSLLPTISGGTDTQYF. The CDR3 coding sequence is TGTGCCAGCAGCTTACTGCCGACGATTAGCGGGGGCACAGATACGCAGTATTTT.

This clone was recorded at least ten times. The chain carries TRBV6-1 and TRBJ2-5, with TRBD1 as a possible D gene (7 bases). Trimming removed 2 bases from V and 4 bases from J, with 14 bases in between. Germline V gives CDR1 MNHNS, CDR2 SASEGT. The CDR3 covers 15 residues. CDR3 in DNA: TGTGCCAGCAGTGAAACAGGGGTGGGGGGAGAGACCCAGTACTTC. Protein: CASSETGVGGETQYF.

This clone was seen ten or more times. The V call is TRBV4-1, the J call TRBJ2-1; 11 nucleotides line up with TRBD2. V shed 1 base and J 4 bases; nucleotides not matched to a gene: 0. CDR1 MGHRA and CDR2 YSYEKL come from the germline V gene. The CDR3 totals 15 residues. The CDR3 here is CASSQGTSGYNEQFF. CDR3 nucleotides: TGCGCCAGCAGCCAAGGGACTAGCGGGTACAATGAGCAGTTCTTC.

The table lists this clone with many counts. This chain links TRBV30 with TRBJ2-3, with D maybe TRBD1 (6 bases). The CDR3 is 13 amino acids. Trimming took 6 bases from V and 2 from J, leaving 12 bases between them. Germline V lookup: CDR1 GTSNPN, CDR2 SVGIG (reference sequence). The CDR3 region has the DNA TGTGCCTGCCAGGGGTTTATCACAGATACGCAGTATTTT. Protein product: CACQGFITDTQYF.

As to this clone: A read error may be the cause here, since a much bigger clone is one base away. The chain couples TRBV6-5 to TRBJ1-2, with D possibly TRBD1 on 6 matching bases. The V gene lost 5 bases and the J gene lost 0 bases, with 22 bases spanning the gap. Germline V gives CDR1 MNHEY, CDR2 SVGAGI. The CDR3 has 18 amino acids. The CDR3 nucleotides read TGTGCCAGCAGTCCCCCGTACAGACAGGTCAGGGCTAACTATGGCTACACCTTC. It specifies CASSPPYRQVRANYGYTF.

This clone was picked up a small number of times. Given a much more abundant clone one base away, this may be a read error. The chain couples TRBV27 to TRBJ2-3; either TRBD1 or TRBD2 may supply D (6 bases each). The V end lost 6 bases, the J end lost 5 bases, and 21 bases lay between the germline ends. From germline, CDR1 is MNHEY and CDR2 SMNVEV (reference sequence). The CDR3 runs to 16 residues. CDR3 sequence: CASRGRLGGGLDTQYF. DNA of the CDR3: TGTGCCAGCAGAGGAAGGCTAGGGGGAGGATTAGATACGCAGTATTTT.

This clone has a count of ten or more. For the CDR3, the DNA is TGTGCCAGCAGCTTGTTAAGCAGGGGGCCCCCGTACGAGCAGTACTTC. Protein: CASSLLSRGPPYEQYF. The chain carries TRBV7-9 and TRBJ2-7; 8 bases line up with TRBD1. Germline lookup yields CDR1 SEHNR and CDR2 FQNEAQ (reference sequence). The V segment lost 3 bases and the J segment 4 bases; nucleotides outside the gene matches: 11. The CDR3 length is 16 residues.

This clone has ten or more counts. V is TRBV5-6 and J is TRBJ2-2; D ambiguous. This CDR3 spans 16 amino acids. V lost 6 bases to trimming and J lost 3 bases, with 18 bases between them. Germline lookup yields CDR1 SGHDT and CDR2 YYEEEE. The CDR3, as DNA: TGTGCCAGCAACCAATTTCAAGTTAGGTACACCGGGGAGCTGTTTTTT. Its protein is CASNQFQVRYTGELFF.

This rearrangement joins TRBV3-1 to TRBJ2-7; D is possibly TRBD1 (5 bases). Trimming shortened V by 1 base and J by 4 bases, and 11 bases separated the two germline ends. The CDR3 consists of 14 residues. In germline, CDR1 is LGHDT, CDR2 YNNKEL (reference sequence). CDR3 sequence reads: CASSQVSGPYEQYF. As DNA, the CDR3 is TGTGCCAGCAGCCAAGTTTCAGGGCCTTACGAGCAGTACTTC.